A single TCR beta chain is shown here with its context. Its specific antigen is unknown. Base qualities are not at hand, and no much larger clone is one base apart. Library construction relied on 5' RACE. Reads for this sample came from a NextSeq 500. In the TCR library protocol, a unique molecular identifier was attached to each TCR cDNA molecule so that PCR and sequencing errors could be corrected. The paper's data handling went like this. TCR identification, UMI-based error correction and CDR3 extraction were all carried out with Decombinator tools. TCRs above a frequency of 2 per 1,000, corresponding to the top 1% of the tumor frequency distribution, were defined as expanded. Renyi diversity was computed with the R vegan package after each repertoire had been subsampled 100 times to 5,000 TCRs. To build CDR3 similarity networks, amino acid triplet string-kernel similarity was used, and CDR3s were connected when their pairwise similarity was above 0.82. The public sequencing data were trimmed at Q25 with fastp and processed into clonotypes with MiXCR by TCRdb, which kept only in-frame beta chains. Rows with a matching CDR3 protein are joined into one entry that keeps the most common DNA and genes. The V and J calls come from TCRdb's annotation, not from the publication. This sample comprises 35,000 to 45,000 distinct CDR3 sequences, about 5.2% of them detected only once. The ten most abundant clones make up roughly 25% of the sample.

This entry belongs to a study of spatial heterogeneity in lung cancer (dated by TCRdb to the late 2010s). Regarding the complete study: Beta-chain transcripts were consistently detected in greater numbers than alpha-chain transcripts, which likely reflects a higher abundance of beta-chain transcripts. Both alpha and beta chains were TCR-sequenced in 210 or so tumor regions, about 69 matched nontumor lung samples and around 54 PBMC samples obtained at surgery. In the raw uncorrected reads, each unique combination of TCR and UMI appeared more than ten times on average. TCR alpha and beta repertoires were quantitatively compared across multiple tumor regions, matched nontumor lung and blood in non-small cell lung cancer. Nonsynonymous mutation counts, determined by whole-exome sequencing of tumor tissue, were related to features of the TCR repertoire.

From cysteine to phenylalanine, the CDR3 is 15 amino acids long. Here the CDR3 DNA is all that survives: 45 bases in frame from base 1. The V and J ends are trimmed by 3 bases and 0 bases, leaving 11 bases between them. The germline V gene specifies MDHEN as CDR1 and SYDVKM as CDR2. Here is what the overall study found, with its caveats: Ubiquitous expanded tumor TCRs were detected in blood more often at tumor resection than at routine follow-up. Additional single-cell paired TCR alpha and beta sequencing was considered necessary to confirm, at a functional level, the hypothesis that regional TCRs recognize regional mutations.

Per the publication, the time point label means: sample taken at primary tumor resection. Donors were 65 to 85 patients with early-stage, untreated non-small cell lung cancer from the lung TRACERx cohort. Whole RNA extracted from tumor and nontumor lung tissue, or from cryopreserved PBMC samples, was used for TCR sequencing without cell sorting. Patients were selected for TCR sequencing only if sufficient RNA was available from at least two tumor regions. The source is a female donor with early-stage non-small cell lung cancer. Here the chain combines TRBV28 and TRBJ2-5; the D gene is possibly TRBD1, with 5 bases matching. Sample: PBMCs, taken at surgery. The DNA sequence is TGTGCCAGCAGTTTCCGTTTCAGGGACCAAGAGACCCAGTACTTC. Translation gives CASSFRFRDQETQYF. The CDR3 plus the reference TRBV28 and TRBJ2-5 genes for the other parts give the full variable domain: DVKVTQSSRYLVKRTGEKVFLECVQDMDHENMFWYRQDPGLGLRLIYFSYDVKMKEKGDIPEGYSVSREKKERFSLILESASTNQTSMYLCASSFRFRDQETQYFGPGTRLLVL.